The clone carrying this T cell receptor beta chain was seen only a few times. Its specificity is unknown. One entry per CDR3 protein results from TCRdb running MiXCR on the 5' RACE reads. The sample records 45,000 to 60,000 distinct CDR3 sequences, around 9.7% being singletons. These data are taken from a study of early T cells in non-severe SARS-CoV-2 infection. V was shortened by 3 bases and J by 4 bases, with 3 bases between the two germline ends. Looked up from germline, CDR1 is SEHNR and CDR2 is FQNEAQ (reference sequence). The CDR3 is 11 amino acids. Study observations and caveats: In VDJdb matching, anti-spike CD8 responses were favored while private and CD4 specificities went missing.

The material sequenced was whole blood. The V and J genes are TRBV7-9 and TRBJ1-1, with D uncertain. This sequence originates from an adult who was a healthcare worker with PCR-confirmed SARS-CoV-2 infection or an uninfected control (not recorded which). The CDR3 DNA reads as TGTGCCAGCAGCTTGATCACTGAAGCTTTCTTT. Translation gives CASSLITEAFF. The whole variable domain, filled in from reference TRBV7-9 and TRBJ1-1, reads DTGVSQNPRHKITKRGQNVTFRCDPISEHNRLYWYRQTLGQGPEFLTYFQNEAQLEKSRLLSDRFSAERPKGSFSTLEIQRTEQGDSAMYLCASSLITEAFFGQGTRLTVV.